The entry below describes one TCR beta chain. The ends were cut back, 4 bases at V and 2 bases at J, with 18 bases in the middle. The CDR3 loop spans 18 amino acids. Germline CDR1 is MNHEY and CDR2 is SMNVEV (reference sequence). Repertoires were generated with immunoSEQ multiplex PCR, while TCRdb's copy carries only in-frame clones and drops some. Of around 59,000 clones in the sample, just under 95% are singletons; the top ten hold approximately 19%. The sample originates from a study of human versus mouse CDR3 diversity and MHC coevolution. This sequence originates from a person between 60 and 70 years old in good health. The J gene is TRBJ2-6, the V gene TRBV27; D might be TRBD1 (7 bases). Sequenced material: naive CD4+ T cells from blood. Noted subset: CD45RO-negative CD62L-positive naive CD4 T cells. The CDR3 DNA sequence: TGTGCCAGCAGTTCCGCTTCGACAGGGACTCCTGGGGCCAACGTCCTGACTTTC. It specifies CASSSASTGTPGANVLTF.